A selection of T cell receptor beta chains follows, all from one sample in a study of cytomegalovirus exposure and HLA in healthy donors. Data came from immunoSEQ multiplex PCR; TCRdb stores just in-frame clones and leaves some out. The sample records more than 130,000 clones, around 78% being singletons. The material sequenced was PBMCs. The receptors were gathered from a male donor in good health and CMV-seronegative. The CDR3 runs from the conserved cysteine through the conserved F or W. The order of the fields is D gene, J gene, V gene, clone size, CDR3 DNA, CDR3 protein. D genes are given only for firm matches. For some rows the clone size is stated as once, few or many, or as a class when expanded; others skip it.

D: NA
J: TRBJ2-3
V: TRBV10-3
size: NA
DNA: TGTGCCATCTCCGAGGATGATGATACGCAGTATTTT
CDR3: CAISEDDDTQYF

D: TRBD1
J: TRBJ1-4
V: TRBV10-3
size: once
DNA: TGTGCCACTTCCCGGGACAGGGCCATGTCTAATGAAAAACTGTTTTTT
CDR3: CATSRDRAMSNEKLFF

D: NA
J: TRBJ2-7
V: TRBV1
size: once
DNA: TGCACCAGCAGCCAAGGTAGGGGACTAGCGGGTGGGGAGCAGTACTTC
CDR3: CTSSQGRGLAGGEQYF

D: TRBD1
J: TRBJ2-2
V: TRBV4-1
size: NA
DNA: TGCGCCAGCAGCCAAGAGGGACAGGGTATCGGGGAGCTGTTTTTT
CDR3: CASSQEGQGIGELFF

D: NA
J: TRBJ1-2
V: TRBV9
size: NA
DNA: TGTGCCAGCAGCGTGACCGGGGGGTGGGTGGAGGGCTACACCTTC
CDR3: CASSVTGGWVEGYTF

D: TRBD1
J: TRBJ2-2
V: TRBV11-3
size: NA
DNA: TGTGCCAGCAGCCCGGGACAGGGAAGAGGCACCGGGGAGCTGTTTTTT
CDR3: CASSPGQGRGTGELFF

D: NA
J: TRBJ1-2
V: TRBV5-6
size: NA
DNA: TGTGCCAGCAGCAAGGCCCTAGCCCCTGGCTACACCTTC
CDR3: CASSKALAPGYTF

D: NA
J: TRBJ1-5
V: TRBV6-5
size: NA
DNA: TGTGCCAGCAGTTCGGACAGATCGCGCAATCAGCCCCAGCATTTT
CDR3: CASSSDRSRNQPQHF

D: NA
J: TRBJ2-3
V: TRBV19
size: NA
DNA: TGTGCCAGTAGTATAGAGGGGGAGGAACGGCGTACGCAGTATTTT
CDR3: CASSIEGEERRTQYF

D: TRBD2
J: TRBJ2-3
V: TRBV5-1
size: NA
DNA: TGCGCCAGCAGCCCCGACCTCCCTAGCGGGGGGCGCTCAGATACGCAGTATTTT
CDR3: CASSPDLPSGGRSDTQYF

D: NA
J: TRBJ2-6
V: TRBV5-1
size: NA
DNA: TGCGCCAGCAGCGCTCTGCCCAGTAAAACAAACTCTGGGGCCAACGTCCTGACTTTC
CDR3: CASSALPSKTNSGANVLTF

D: TRBD1
J: TRBJ2-7
V: TRBV29-1
size: NA
DNA: TGCAGCGTTGACGTTCGGGGACAGGGGTTGGGGGAGCAGTACTTC
CDR3: CSVDVRGQGLGEQYF

D: TRBD2
J: TRBJ2-3
V: TRBV10-1
size: NA
DNA: TGCGCCAGCAGTGCGGCTAGCGGGGCCGCCACAGATACGCAGTATTTT
CDR3: CASSAASGAATDTQYF

D: TRBD2
J: TRBJ2-7
V: TRBV7-8
size: NA
DNA: TGTGCCAGCAGCTTAGCTAGCGGGTATGTCGGCCACGAGCAGTACTTC
CDR3: CASSLASGYVGHEQYF

D: NA
J: TRBJ1-1
V: TRBV7-8
size: NA
DNA: TGTGCCAGCAGCTTAGACGGGGAGAGCGCTGAAGCTTTCTTT
CDR3: CASSLDGESAEAFF

D: TRBD2
J: TRBJ2-1
V: TRBV25-1
size: NA
DNA: TGTGCCAGCAGTGAGACTAGCGGGGGGGACTTGAATGAGCAGTTCTTC
CDR3: CASSETSGGDLNEQFF

D: NA
J: TRBJ1-1
V: TRBV30
size: NA
DNA: TGTGCCTGGAGTCATGGCACCGCAAGCACTGAAGCTTTCTTT
CDR3: CAWSHGTASTEAFF

D: NA
J: TRBJ1-4
V: TRBV14
size: NA
DNA: TGTGCCAGCAGCTCACGTTCCGGTAATGAAAAACTGTTTTTT
CDR3: CASSSRSGNEKLFF

D: NA
J: TRBJ2-2
V: TRBV7-6
size: NA
DNA: TGTGCCAGCAGCGCAACAGGGAGCAACACCGGGGAGCTGTTTTTT
CDR3: CASSATGSNTGELFF

D: TRBD2
J: TRBJ2-7
V: TRBV4-3
size: NA
DNA: TGCGCCAGCAGCCAAAGACCCGTTGGTAGCGGGGGCTCCTACGAGCAGTACTTC
CDR3: CASSQRPVGSGGSYEQYF

D: TRBD1
J: TRBJ1-4
V: TRBV2
size: few
DNA: TGTGCCAGCAGCGATACAGGGGGGGAACTGTTTTTT
CDR3: CASSDTGGELFF

D: NA
J: TRBJ2-1
V: TRBV6-5
size: NA
DNA: TGTGCCAGCAGTTACTCGACTCCGAATGAGCAGTTCTTC
CDR3: CASSYSTPNEQFF

D: NA
J: TRBJ1-2
V: TRBV6-5
size: NA
DNA: TGTGCCAGCAGTTACTCGACGGGTCCCCTCGATGGCTACACCTTC
CDR3: CASSYSTGPLDGYTF

D: NA
J: TRBJ1-2
V: TRBV6-4
size: NA
DNA: TGTGCCAGCAGTGACTCGACGGGGGGCAATCCCTTTTATGGCTACACCTTC
CDR3: CASSDSTGGNPFYGYTF

D: NA
J: TRBJ2-7
V: TRBV29-1
size: NA
DNA: TGCAGCGCTAATTATCTAGCAACGGAGGAGCAGTACTTC
CDR3: CSANYLATEEQYF

D: TRBD1
J: TRBJ2-3
V: TRBV7-7
size: NA
DNA: TGTGCTAGCAGCGCCGGGACAGGGACCACAGATACGCAGTATTTT
CDR3: CASSAGTGTTDTQYF

D: TRBD1
J: TRBJ1-2
V: TRBV5-6
size: NA
DNA: TGTGCCAGCAGCTCGACAGGGTCGGATTATGGCTACACCTTC
CDR3: CASSSTGSDYGYTF

D: NA
J: TRBJ1-5
V: TRBV9
size: few
DNA: TGTGCCAGCAGCGTAGCGGGATTTAGCAATCAGCCCCAGCATTTT
CDR3: CASSVAGFSNQPQHF

D: NA
J: TRBJ2-7
V: TRBV28
size: once
DNA: TGTGCCAGCAGTTTTTCTGAGTTCTCCTACGAGCAGTACTTC
CDR3: CASSFSEFSYEQYF

D: NA
J: TRBJ2-7
V: TRBV7-9
size: NA
DNA: TGTGCCAGCAGCCGTACCGGGACACGGGTCTCCTACGAGCAGTACTTC
CDR3: CASSRTGTRVSYEQYF

D: NA
J: TRBJ1-6
V: TRBV5-5
size: NA
DNA: TGTGCCAGCAGCTTCGGGGGCTATAATTCACCCCTCCACTTT
CDR3: CASSFGGYNSPLHF

D: TRBD1
J: TRBJ1-2
V: TRBV5-6
size: once
DNA: TGTGCCAGCAGCCAGGGGGCAGGGTTCTATGGCTACACCTTC
CDR3: CASSQGAGFYGYTF

D: TRBD2
J: TRBJ2-1
V: TRBV30
size: NA
DNA: TGTGCCTGGCGACCACTCTCTAGCGGGGTATATAGAAATGAGCAGTTCTTC
CDR3: CAWRPLSSGVYRNEQFF

D: NA
J: TRBJ1-3
V: TRBV7-6
size: NA
DNA: TGTGCCAGCAGCTTAACCGCAGGAAGTGGAAACACCATATATTTT
CDR3: CASSLTAGSGNTIYF

D: TRBD1
J: TRBJ1-2
V: TRBV5-4
size: NA
DNA: TGTGCCAGCAGCTTACAGGACAGGCTCTATGGCTACACCTTC
CDR3: CASSLQDRLYGYTF

D: NA
J: TRBJ2-6
V: TRBV30
size: NA
DNA: TGTGCCTGGAACCTAACCCCTTCTGGGGCCAACGTCCTGACTTTC
CDR3: CAWNLTPSGANVLTF

D: NA
J: TRBJ1-2
V: TRBV5-4
size: NA
DNA: TGTGCCAGCAGCCTGTATGATAACTATGGCTACCCCTTC
CDR3: CASSLYDNYGYPF

D: TRBD1
J: TRBJ1-6
V: TRBV27
size: NA
DNA: TGTGCCAGCAGTTCGGCGACAGGGATTTCATATAATTCACCCCTCCACTTT
CDR3: CASSSATGISYNSPLHF

D: TRBD2
J: TRBJ2-2
V: TRBV19
size: few
DNA: TGTGCCAGCGATAGCGGGAGGGGGGTACCCGGGGAGCTGTTTTTT
CDR3: CASDSGRGVPGELFF

D: NA
J: TRBJ1-1
V: TRBV5-1
size: once
DNA: TGCGCCAGCAGCCCGTCGGGTCCGAACACTGAAGCTTTCTTT
CDR3: CASSPSGPNTEAFF

D: NA
J: TRBJ2-5
V: TRBV19
size: few
DNA: TGTGCCAGTAGTATAGGGCCGGGGTCCCAAGAGACCCAGTACTTC
CDR3: CASSIGPGSQETQYF

D: NA
J: TRBJ1-1
V: TRBV18
size: NA
DNA: TGTGCCAGCTCACCACTGGGTGGAGGGAACACTGAAGCTTTCTTT
CDR3: CASSPLGGGNTEAFF

D: NA
J: TRBJ2-2
V: TRBV18
size: NA
DNA: TGTGCCAGCTCCGACCAGGGCTACACCGGGGAGCTGTTTTTT
CDR3: CASSDQGYTGELFF

D: NA
J: TRBJ2-7
V: TRBV6-1
size: once
DNA: TGTGCCAGCAGTGAATACAGGCCAGATAGGTTAGACGAGCAGTACTTC
CDR3: CASSEYRPDRLDEQYF

D: TRBD1
J: TRBJ2-7
V: TRBV19
size: NA
DNA: TGTGCCAGTAGTATAGCAGGGGGCGACTACGAGCAGTACTTC
CDR3: CASSIAGGDYEQYF

D: NA
J: TRBJ1-4
V: TRBV29-1
size: NA
DNA: TGCAGCACGGCGGGCAGCAGGAATGAAAAACTGTTTTTT
CDR3: CSTAGSRNEKLFF

D: NA
J: TRBJ2-2
V: TRBV15
size: NA
DNA: TGTGCCACCAGCAGAGATTATCCCGGGGAGCTGTTTTTT
CDR3: CATSRDYPGELFF

D: NA
J: TRBJ1-5
V: TRBV6-5
size: NA
DNA: TGTGCCAGCAGTTACTCCAGGGGATTTCAGCCCCAGCATTTT
CDR3: CASSYSRGFQPQHF

D: NA
J: TRBJ2-7
V: TRBV7-9
size: NA
DNA: TGTGCCAGCAGCTTAGGGACAGTTGCCTACGAGCAGTACTTC
CDR3: CASSLGTVAYEQYF

D: NA
J: TRBJ2-7
V: TRBV30
size: NA
DNA: TGTGCCAGGCGGGACGCTGGAGGCTACGAGCAGTACTTC
CDR3: CARRDAGGYEQYF

D: TRBD1
J: TRBJ1-3
V: TRBV13
size: NA
DNA: TGTGCCAGCAGCTTATTCGGGACAGGAGGAAACACCATATATTTT
CDR3: CASSLFGTGGNTIYF